Reported below is one T cell receptor beta chain. Its antigen is as yet unknown. Primers included in the PCR were 60 Vbeta and 13 Jbeta primers. Clones were read by immunoSEQ multiplex PCR, and TCRdb kept only the in-frame ones, dropping some. The sample records under 150,000 clones, approximately 71% being singletons. Among the donors, all were healthy bone marrow donors. The data are from a study of cytomegalovirus exposure and HLA in healthy donors. CDR1 is SGHTA, CDR2 FQGNSA, per germline. The CDR3 has 16 amino acids. With 1 base clipped from V and 6 bases from J, the junction kept 6 bases outside the gene matches. Study-wide findings and caveats: From TCR beta sequences, most subjects' HLA-A and HLA-B alleles were reportedly predicted accurately. Analysis performed later found under 20,000 TCR beta sequences associated with HLA alleles at 0.05 false discovery rate.

This receptor was obtained from a woman aged 50 to 60 in good health and CMV-seronegative. Sequencing was carried out using PBMCs. The chain joins TRBV7-2 to TRBJ2-2; 9 nucleotides line up with TRBD1. The CDR3 loop reads CASSLVGTGRAGELFF. The CDR3 DNA reads TGTGCCAGCAGCTTAGTGGGGACAGGGCGGGCCGGGGAGCTGTTTTTT.